This TCR beta chain originates from a study of T cells in Graves' hyperthyroidism and ophthalmopathy. This clonotype occurred many times. Regions amplified from RNA transcripts were the TCR beta CDR3 regions. The HTBI set primed first-round TCR CDR3 RT-PCR. One entry per CDR3 protein, called by TCRdb with MiXCR from the multiplex PCR reads. The table has a few hundred thousand distinct CDR3 sequences, around 15% seen once; the top ten hold less than 3.5%. Germline V gene sequence: CDR1 MNHNS, CDR2 SASEGT. The CDR3 consists of 15 residues. V lost 1 base and J lost 6; bases outside the gene matches: 6. The rearrangement joins TRBV6-1 to TRBJ1-2; 9 positions agree with TRBD1. The origin of this receptor is a woman aged 40 to 55 with Graves' ophthalmopathy. Sequenced material: blood. CDR3 residues: CASSEGWDRVNGYTF. In nucleotides, the CDR3 is TGTGCCAGCAGTGAAGGCTGGGACAGGGTGAATGGCTACACCTTC.